Presented here are 32 T cell receptor beta chains from one specimen sequenced in a study of T cell responses to AZD1222 COVID-19 vaccine. Sequencing was performed with immunoSEQ multiplex PCR; in TCRdb, only in-frame clones are kept and a portion is missing. The sample lists some 180,000 clones, approximately 90% occurring once. The specimen was peripheral blood, collected on day 0 of AZD1222 vaccination. The receptors shown here come from an adult in good health.

Only one count was recorded for this clone. The chain links TRBV19 to TRBJ2-7; possibly TRBD1 or TRBD2 for D (5 bases each). The ends were cut back, 6 bases at V and 4 bases at J, with 13 bases in the middle. CDR1 and CDR2 (germline): LNHDA, SQIVND (reference sequence). CDR3 length: 13 residues. DNA of the CDR3: TGTGCCAGTAGAAGGGGTGGGGGATACGAGCAGTACTTC. It codes for CASRRGGGYEQYF.

The gene calls are TRBV21-1 and TRBJ1-5. TRBV21-1 is listed as a pseudogene. The CDR3 consists of 13 residues. CDR3 region: CASSKERPQPQHF. The CDR3 bases are TGTGCCAGCAGCAAAGAACGTCCTCAGCCCCAGCATTTT.

The genes are TRBV11-2 and TRBJ2-7; 8 bases map to TRBD1. Germline values: CDR1 SGHAT, CDR2 FQNNGV. J gave up 4 bases and V 4 bases, and 9 bases lay outside the gene matches. This CDR3 is 15 amino acids long. The DNA of the CDR3 is TGTGCCAGCAGCTCTCCCATGACAGGGGTATACGAGCAGTACTTC. Amino acids: CASSSPMTGVYEQYF. Full variable domain (rest looked up from reference TRBV11-2 and TRBJ2-7): EAGVAQSPRYKIIEKRQSVAFWCNPISGHATLYWYQQILGQGPKLLIQFQNNGVVDDSQLPKDRFSAERLKGVDSTLKIQPAKLEDSAVYLCASSSPMTGVYEQYFGPGTRLTVT.

The chain recombines TRBV6-2 or TRBV6-3 with TRBJ1-1, with TRBD1 identical over 8 bases. Trimming at V came to 6 bases and at J to 9 bases, leaving 9 bases not matched to a gene. The germline CDR1 and CDR2 sequences are MNHEY and SVGEGT. This CDR3 comprises 13 residues. CDR3 DNA: TGTGCCAGCAGCGACAGGGGAGGGGGAAAAGCTTTCTTT. It specifies CASSDRGGGKAFF.

This clone was picked up a small number of times. The chain is built from TRBV9 and TRBJ1-5, with D possibly matching TRBD1 (5 bases). CDR3 length: 14 amino acids. Per the germline V gene, CDR1 is SGDLS and CDR2 is YYNGEE. V lost 5 bases and J lost 5, with 14 bases in between. The CDR3 loop is CASSVAGSYQPQHF. The CDR3 DNA sequence: TGTGCCAGCAGTGTGGCAGGGTCTTATCAGCCCCAGCATTTT. Variable domain in full (rest from reference TRBV9 and TRBJ1-5): DSGVTQTPKHLITATGQRVTLRCSPRSGDLSVYWYQQSLDQGLQFLIQYYNGEERAKGNILERFSAQQFPDLHSELNLSSLELGDSALYFCASSVAGSYQPQHFGDGTRLSIL.

The rearrangement uses TRBV19 and TRBJ1-2; D is uncertain. Trimming stripped 4 bases from V and 0 bases from J, with 9 bases between. CDR3 length equals 14 residues. Germline values: CDR1 LNHDA, CDR2 SQIVND (reference sequence). CDR3: CASSKWPANYGYTF. The DNA of the CDR3 is TGTGCCAGTAGTAAATGGCCCGCTAACTATGGCTACACCTTC.

This chain's CDR3 is CASSFLAQSQGKTEAFF. CDR3 nucleotide sequence: TGTGCCAGCAGTTTTCTTGCCCAGTCCCAGGGTAAAACTGAAGCTTTCTTT. The chain links TRBV28 to TRBJ1-1; D is perhaps TRBD1 (5 bases). Trimming removed 3 bases from V and 5 bases from J, with 22 bases in between. Per germline, CDR1 MDHEN and CDR2 SYDVKM. The CDR3 length is 17 residues.

This chain joins TRBV7-9 and TRBJ2-7; possible D gene TRBD1, 6 bases. CDR3 length: 13 residues. With 5 bases removed from V and 1 base from J, the gap between germline ends came to 9 bases. Germline V gene sequence: CDR1 SEHNR, CDR2 FQNEAQ (reference sequence). The CDR3 is CASSRQESYEQYF. The CDR3 DNA is TGTGCCAGCAGCCGACAGGAGTCCTACGAGCAGTACTTC.

The V and J genes are TRBV16 and TRBJ1-2; perhaps TRBD1 as D (6 bases). Germline V CDR1 and CDR2: KGHSY, FQNENV. The CDR3 is made up of 15 amino acids. Trimming removed 5 bases at V and 4 bases at J, with 17 bases between. The CDR3 nucleotides are TGTGCCAGCAGCAAACGGACAGAAGGAGGCTATGGCTACACCTTC. It codes for CASSKRTEGGYGYTF. Full variable domain (remainder filled in from reference TRBV16 and TRBJ1-2): GEEVAQTPKHLVRGEGQKAKLYCAPIKGHSYVFWYQQVLKNEFKFLISFQNENVFDETGMPKERFSAKCLPNSPCSLEIQATKLEDSAVYFCASSKRTEGGYGYTFGSGTRLTVV.

For the CDR3, the DNA is TGTGCCTGGAGTATGGGACGGCTCACCACCGGGGAGCTGTTTTTT. Its protein is CAWSMGRLTTGELFF. The J gene is TRBJ2-2, the V gene TRBV30; perhaps D is TRBD1 or TRBD2 (5 bases each). This CDR3 contains 15 residues. V was shortened by 2 bases and J by 4 bases, with 14 bases between the two germline ends. Germline V gene data show CDR1 as GTSNPN and CDR2 as SVGIG (reference sequence).

This chain joins TRBV3-1 (or the pseudogene TRBV3-2) and TRBJ1-2; D unclear. V was pared by 4 bases and J by 2 bases, with 8 bases between. Germline V gene data show CDR1 as LGHDT and CDR2 as YNNKEL (reference sequence). The CDR3 contains 13 residues. The DNA of the CDR3 is TGTGCCAGCAGCCGGGGAGACAACTATGGCTACACCTTC. It encodes CASSRGDNYGYTF.

The rearrangement uses TRBV12-5 and TRBJ1-1, with 8 nucleotides matching TRBD1. Germline V gene sequence: CDR1 LGHNT, CDR2 FRNRAP. Unmatched junction bases numbered 0, after V lost 2 bases and J lost 7 bases. This CDR3 has 12 amino acids. The CDR3 DNA reads as TGTGCTAGTGGTTTGACAGGGGGTGAAGCTTTCTTT. This gives the protein CASGLTGGEAFF.

This rearrangement joins TRBV2 to TRBJ2-5, with D possibly being TRBD1 or TRBD2 (5 bases each). CDR3 size: 12 residues. V was shortened by 8 bases and J by 4 bases, with 11 bases between the two germline ends. The germline CDR1 and CDR2 sequences are SNHLY and FYNNEI. CDR3 DNA sequence: TGTGCCAGCCACCGGGACGGAGAGACCCAGTACTTC. Translating it yields CASHRDGETQYF.

CDR3 protein: CAWTGSTNHNEQFF. The CDR3, as DNA: TGTGCCTGGACAGGATCGACTAATCACAATGAGCAGTTCTTC. The chain joins TRBV30 to TRBJ2-1, with a possible D match to TRBD2 (5 bases). The germline V and J ends were trimmed by 4 bases and 5 bases, with 15 bases remaining between them. Per germline, CDR1 GTSNPN and CDR2 SVGIG (reference sequence). This CDR3 is built from 14 residues.

The CDR3 DNA follows: TGTGCCAGCAGCTTGCGGGGCTCCTACAATGAGCAGTTCTTC. It yields the protein CASSLRGSYNEQFF. The chain combines TRBV5-6 with TRBJ2-1, with a weak D call TRBD2 (5 bases). The germline V and J ends were trimmed by 1 base and 0 bases, with 5 bases remaining between them. Germline CDR1 reads SGHDT; CDR2 reads YYEEEE. The CDR3 runs to 14 residues.

As concerns this clone: This sample also contains other DNA sequences that code for the same CDR3. V and J are TRBV28 and TRBJ1-2; the D gene is possibly TRBD1 (5 bases). The CDR3 sequence is 14 residues long. Trimming cost V 5 bases and J 2 bases, with 12 bases left between them. Germline CDR1 is MDHEN and CDR2 is SYDVKM. The DNA of the CDR3 is TGTGCCAGCAGTCCTGGGACGGGAAACTATGGCTACACCTTC. As protein: CASSPGTGNYGYTF.

The chain couples TRBV30 to TRBJ2-2; 11 bases align to TRBD1. V gave up 0 bases and J gave up 4 bases; unmatched junction bases: 7. The CDR3 runs 17 residues. The germline CDR1 and CDR2 sequences are GTSNPN and SVGIG (reference sequence). This chain's CDR3 is CAWSVKGQGVSTGELFF. The CDR3 DNA reads TGTGCCTGGAGTGTAAAGGGACAGGGGGTTTCCACCGGGGAGCTGTTTTTT.

This chain joins TRBV5-1 and TRBJ2-2; 10 bases line up with TRBD2. This CDR3 contains 16 residues. The junction had 5 bases not matched to a gene; V was cut back by 0 bases and J by 6 bases. In germline, CDR1 is SGHRS, CDR2 YFSETQ. CDR3 coding DNA: TGCGCCAGCAGCTTGGCGGCTAGCGGGAGTTCCGGGGAGCTGTTTTTT. Amino acids: CASSLAASGSSGELFF.

The rearrangement links TRBV5-8 to TRBJ2-3, with D unresolved. The CDR3 length is 16 residues. V dropped 3 bases and J dropped 6 bases, with 20 bases sitting between them. CDR1 SGHTS and CDR2 YDEGEE come from the germline V gene. The CDR3 is CASSSYFVGGSDTQYF. The DNA for the CDR3 is TGTGCCAGCAGCTCTTACTTTGTGGGCGGATCCGATACGCAGTATTTT.

The V and J genes are TRBV6-5 and TRBJ1-4; the match to TRBD1 covers 8 bases. The ends lost 7 bases at V and 7 bases at J; junction bases unmatched: 5. The CDR3 has 13 residues. Germline values: CDR1 MNHEY, CDR2 SVGAGI. The CDR3 DNA is TGTGCCAGCACCCTACAGGGGGGTGAAAAACTGTTTTTT. It is translated as CASTLQGGEKLFF.

The chain employs TRBV30 and TRBJ1-5; D ambiguous. CDR3 length equals 12 residues. Germline CDR1 is GTSNPN and CDR2 is SVGIG (reference sequence). V was clipped by 3 bases and J by 7 bases, with 10 bases between them. This chain's CDR3 is CAWSGGGQPQHF. CDR3 sequence (DNA): TGTGCCTGGAGCGGCGGCGGCCAGCCCCAGCATTTT.

This clone was picked up one time. The chain is built from TRBV5-4 and TRBJ2-3, with 9 bases matching TRBD2. The CDR3 runs 15 residues. Germline lookup yields CDR1 SGHNT and CDR2 YYREEE (reference sequence). V gave up 0 bases and J gave up 4 bases; unmatched junction bases: 3. The CDR3 protein is CASSLASGAPDTQYF. CDR3 nucleotide sequence: TGTGCCAGCAGCTTGGCTAGCGGGGCCCCAGATACGCAGTATTTT.

V is TRBV5-6 and J is TRBJ1-4; the D gene is possibly TRBD1 (6 bases). There are 13 residues in the CDR3. CDR1 and CDR2 (germline): SGHDT, YYEEEE. Trimming removed 3 bases at V and 12 bases at J, with 15 bases between. The CDR3: CASSYNGGSELFF. The DNA of the CDR3 is TGTGCCAGCAGCTATAACGGGGGCTCCGAACTGTTTTTT.

The chain couples TRBV7-9 to TRBJ2-5; D is perhaps TRBD1 (6 bases). V was trimmed by 3 bases and J by 0 bases, leaving 14 bases between them. CDR1 is SEHNR, CDR2 FQNEAQ, per germline (reference sequence). The CDR3 is made up of 16 amino acids. CDR3 DNA sequence: TGTGCCAGCAGCTTTATCAGGGGCCTTTACCAAGAGACCCAGTACTTC. Translated, it gives CASSFIRGLYQETQYF.

V and J are TRBV29-1 and TRBJ2-7, with D possibly called TRBD1 or TRBD2 (5 bases each). V was shortened by 6 bases and J by 1 base, with 10 bases between the two germline ends. CDR1 and CDR2 (germline): SQVTM, ANQGSEA. The CDR3 covers 12 residues. CDR3 region: CSVGELSYEQYF. The CDR3 DNA follows: TGCAGCGTAGGGGAGCTGTCCTACGAGCAGTACTTC.

A few counts support this clone. This chain uses TRBV14 with TRBJ2-1; 12 bases align to TRBD2. Germline trimming cut 4 bases from V and 4 bases from J; bases unmatched to any gene: 5. This CDR3 comprises 16 residues. The germline CDR1 and CDR2 sequences are SGHDN and FVKESK. The CDR3 DNA is TGTGCCAGCAGCCCCCTGACTAGCGGGGGTTACAATGAGCAGTTCTTC. Protein product: CASSPLTSGGYNEQFF.

This clone was counted a single time. The V call is TRBV7-9, the J call TRBJ1-4; 7 nucleotides agree with TRBD1. V was pared by 5 bases and J by 3 bases, with 6 bases of the junction left unmatched. This CDR3 comprises 15 residues. Germline V gene lookup returns CDR1 SEHNR and CDR2 FQNEAQ (reference sequence). CDR3 DNA: TGTGCCAGCAGCCAGGGGGGTTTGGCTAATGAAAAACTGTTTTTT. Amino acids: CASSQGGLANEKLFF.

A single count supports this clone. CDR3 DNA: TGTGCCAGCAGGAGGTACACCCCTGAGAATGAAGCTTTCTTT. It is translated as CASRRYTPENEAFF. The chain uses TRBV6-5 and TRBJ1-1; no clear D gene. Germline CDR1 and CDR2: MNHEY and SVGAGI. V was cut by 6 bases and J by 7 bases, with 18 bases left in between. This CDR3 spans 14 amino acids.

The chain uses TRBV28 and TRBJ2-1; D is undetermined. This CDR3 region has 13 residues. The V and J ends lost 6 bases and 8 bases respectively, with 14 bases between them. The germline CDR1 and CDR2 sequences are MDHEN and SYDVKM. The CDR3 spells CASSSPLHYEQFF. DNA of the CDR3: TGTGCCAGCAGCTCCCCCCTCCACTATGAGCAGTTCTTC.

The sample holds one count of this clone. The V gene is TRBV6-2 or TRBV6-3, the J gene TRBJ1-1; D is perhaps TRBD1 (5 bases). Germline CDR1 is MNHEY and CDR2 is SVGEGT. This CDR3 has 12 residues. Between the trimmed V and J ends, which lost 4 bases and 9 bases, there was a span of 12 bases. This CDR3 is CASSLGGGQAFF. The CDR3 bases are TGTGCCAGCAGTTTGGGCGGGGGACAAGCTTTCTTT.

V usage is TRBV7-2 and J usage is TRBJ2-2; 9 nucleotides align to TRBD1. This CDR3 comprises 16 residues. CDR1 is SGHTA and CDR2 is FQGNSA in the germline V gene. With V trimmed by 5 bases and J by 7 bases, 11 bases remained unmatched. In DNA, the CDR3 is TGTGCCAGCAGCCGCTCCGGGGACAGGGTGCACGGGGAGCTGTTTTTT. This gives the protein CASSRSGDRVHGELFF.

J is TRBJ1-2 and V is TRBV18; 10 bases align to TRBD1. The CDR3 extends over 15 amino acids. Germline CDR1 KGHSH, CDR2 LQKENI. V lost 4 bases, J lost 5 bases, and 7 bases stayed unmatched. This CDR3 reads CASSHRLDRGYGYTF. CDR3 nucleotides: TGTGCCAGCTCACACCGATTGGACAGGGGGTATGGCTACACCTTC.